These 4 T cell receptor beta chains originate from one sample sequenced in a study of blood T cell repertoires in COVID-19. The assay was immunoSEQ multiplex PCR, and TCRdb's table has in-frame clones only and misses some. The table shows 170,000 or so clones, with 87% occurring only once. Sequenced material: PBMCs or T cells enriched from blood (not recorded which). All receptors derive from a woman between 45 and 60 years old who had recovered from COVID-19.

This clone was counted a single time. This sequence joins TRBV29-1 and TRBJ1-1; TRBD1 matches 10 bases. The J segment lost 11 bases and the V segment lost 2 bases, leaving 5 bases of the junction unmatched. Germline V lookup: CDR1 SQVTM, CDR2 ANQGSEA. The CDR3 consists of 12 residues. CDR3 in amino acids: CSVESGTGEAFF. The CDR3 region has the DNA TGCAGCGTTGAATCCGGGACAGGGGAGGCTTTCTTT.

V gene TRBV19 combines with J gene TRBJ1-5; TRBD1 matches at 7 bases. V was clipped by 2 bases and J by 6 bases; unmatched bases: 4. CDR1 and CDR2 (germline): LNHDA, SQIVND (reference sequence). This CDR3 has 14 residues. CDR3: CASSIRQGGQPQHF. For the CDR3, the DNA is TGTGCCAGTAGTATAAGACAGGGAGGTCAGCCCCAGCATTTT.

The count of this clone is one. This sequence joins TRBV5-1 and TRBJ1-2; D might be TRBD1 (5 bases). Per germline, CDR1 SGHRS and CDR2 YFSETQ. This CDR3 comprises 15 residues. Deletions cut 2 bases from V and 7 bases from J, with 18 bases between. CDR3 sequence: CASSFAQGGSAGYTF. For the CDR3, the DNA is TGCGCCAGCAGCTTCGCCCAGGGAGGATCGGCTGGCTACACCTTC. Together with reference TRBV5-1 and TRBJ1-2, the CDR3 gives the full variable domain: KAGVTQTPRYLIKTRGQQVTLSCSPISGHRSVSWYQQTPGQGLQFLFEYFSETQRNKGNFPGRFSGRQFSNSRSEMNVSTLELGDSALYLCASSFAQGGSAGYTFGSGTRLTVV.

This chain joins TRBV3-1 (or the pseudogene TRBV3-2) and TRBJ1-2; D remains unclear. Per germline, CDR1 LGHDT and CDR2 YNNKEL (reference sequence). V gave up 2 bases and J gave up 5 bases, with 9 bases separating them. CDR3 size: 13 residues. The chain's CDR3 is CASSQPAVYGYTF. CDR3 nucleotides: TGTGCCAGCAGCCAACCCGCGGTTTATGGCTACACCTTC.